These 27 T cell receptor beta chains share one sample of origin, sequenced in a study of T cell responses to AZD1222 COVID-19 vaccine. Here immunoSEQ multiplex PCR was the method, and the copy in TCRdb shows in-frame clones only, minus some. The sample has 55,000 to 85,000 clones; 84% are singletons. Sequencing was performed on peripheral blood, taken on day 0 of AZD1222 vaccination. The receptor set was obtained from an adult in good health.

In DNA form, the CDR3 reads TGTGCCAGCTCCCTGGCCCCCGGACAGGGGGTGTGGGGCTACACCTTC. Translated: CASSLAPGQGVWGYTF. The rearrangement joins TRBV28 to TRBJ1-2, with 10 bases aligning to TRBD1. Per germline, CDR1 MDHEN and CDR2 SYDVKM. J gave up 8 bases and V 8 bases, and 17 bases lay outside the gene matches. The CDR3 spans 16 residues.

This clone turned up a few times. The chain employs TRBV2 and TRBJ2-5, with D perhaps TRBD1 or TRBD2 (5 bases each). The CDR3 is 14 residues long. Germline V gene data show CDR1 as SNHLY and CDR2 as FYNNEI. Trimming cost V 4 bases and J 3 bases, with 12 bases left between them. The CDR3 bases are TGTGCCAGCAGTGGAGGGACCCTCAAAGAGACCCAGTACTTC. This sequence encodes CASSGGTLKETQYF.

CDR3 coding DNA: TGTGCCAGCAGCTCAGGGTGGGAGGAAAAACTTCTGTTTTTT. It yields the protein CASSSGWEEKLLFF. The rearrangement uses TRBV28 and TRBJ1-4; D perhaps matches TRBD1 (5 bases). Germline V gene sequence: CDR1 MDHEN, CDR2 SYDVKM. CDR3 size: 14 residues. V was trimmed by 6 bases and J by 14 bases, leaving 22 bases between them.

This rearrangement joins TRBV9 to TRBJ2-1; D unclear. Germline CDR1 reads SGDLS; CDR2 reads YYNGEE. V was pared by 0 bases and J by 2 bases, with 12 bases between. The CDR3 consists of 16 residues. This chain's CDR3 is CASSVEDIGPYNEQFF. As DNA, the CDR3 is TGTGCCAGCAGCGTAGAAGACATAGGACCCTACAATGAGCAGTTCTTC.

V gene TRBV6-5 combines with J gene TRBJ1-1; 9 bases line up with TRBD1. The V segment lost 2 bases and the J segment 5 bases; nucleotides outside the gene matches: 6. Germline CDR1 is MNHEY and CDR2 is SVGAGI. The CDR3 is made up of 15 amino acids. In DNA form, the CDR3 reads TGTGCCAGCAGTTACGAACAGGGGGCGCGGACTGAAGCTTTCTTT. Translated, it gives CASSYEQGARTEAFF.

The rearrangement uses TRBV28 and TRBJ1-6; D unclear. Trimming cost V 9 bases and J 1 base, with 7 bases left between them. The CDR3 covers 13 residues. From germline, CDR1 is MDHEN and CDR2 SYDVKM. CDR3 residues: CASRESYNSPLHF. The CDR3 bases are TGTGCCAGTCGGGAGTCCTATAATTCACCCCTCCACTTT.

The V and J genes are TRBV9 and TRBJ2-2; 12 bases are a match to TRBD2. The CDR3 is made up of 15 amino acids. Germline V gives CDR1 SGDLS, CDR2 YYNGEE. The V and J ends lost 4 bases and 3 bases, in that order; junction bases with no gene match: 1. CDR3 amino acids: CASSLAGGYTGELFF. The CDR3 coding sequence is TGTGCCAGCAGCCTAGCGGGGGGGTACACCGGGGAGCTGTTTTTT.

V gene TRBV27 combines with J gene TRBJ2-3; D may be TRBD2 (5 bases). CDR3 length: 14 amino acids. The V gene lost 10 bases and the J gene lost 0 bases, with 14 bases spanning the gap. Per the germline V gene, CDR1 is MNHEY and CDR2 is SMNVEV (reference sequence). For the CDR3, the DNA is TGTGCCACTAAGAGGGCTGTCAGCACAGATACGCAGTATTTT. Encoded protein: CATKRAVSTDTQYF.

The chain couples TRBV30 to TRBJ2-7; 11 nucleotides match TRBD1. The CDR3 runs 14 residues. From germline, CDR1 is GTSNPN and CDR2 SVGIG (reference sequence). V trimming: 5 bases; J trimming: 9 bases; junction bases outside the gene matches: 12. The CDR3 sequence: CAWARDRGTRGQYF. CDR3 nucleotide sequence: TGTGCCTGGGCACGGGACAGGGGGACCAGGGGGCAGTACTTC.

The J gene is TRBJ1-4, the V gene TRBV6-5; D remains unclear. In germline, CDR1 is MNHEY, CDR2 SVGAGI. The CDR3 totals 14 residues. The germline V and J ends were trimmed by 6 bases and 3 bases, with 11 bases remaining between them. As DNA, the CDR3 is TGTGCCAGCAGGTCGGGCCAGGCTAATGAAAAACTGTTTTTT. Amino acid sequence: CASRSGQANEKLFF.

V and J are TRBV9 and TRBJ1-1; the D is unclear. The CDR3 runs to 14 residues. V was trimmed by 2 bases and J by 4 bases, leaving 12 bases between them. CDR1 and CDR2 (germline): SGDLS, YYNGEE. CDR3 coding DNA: TGTGCCAGCAGCGTCCTAAGCGGGAGCACTGAAGCTTTCTTT. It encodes CASSVLSGSTEAFF.

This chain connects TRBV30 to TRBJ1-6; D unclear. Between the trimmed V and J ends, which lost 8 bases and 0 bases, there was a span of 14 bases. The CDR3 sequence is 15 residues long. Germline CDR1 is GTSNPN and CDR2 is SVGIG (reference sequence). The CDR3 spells CAGRRSSSYNSPLHF. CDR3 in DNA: TGTGCCGGCAGGCGAAGTAGCTCCTATAATTCACCCCTCCACTTT.

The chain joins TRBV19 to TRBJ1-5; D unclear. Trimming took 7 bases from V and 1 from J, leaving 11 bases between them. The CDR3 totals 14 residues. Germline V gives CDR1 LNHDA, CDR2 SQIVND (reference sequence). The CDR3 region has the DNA TGTGCCAGTACACCCTCTGGAAGCAATCAGCCCCAGCATTTT. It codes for CASTPSGSNQPQHF.

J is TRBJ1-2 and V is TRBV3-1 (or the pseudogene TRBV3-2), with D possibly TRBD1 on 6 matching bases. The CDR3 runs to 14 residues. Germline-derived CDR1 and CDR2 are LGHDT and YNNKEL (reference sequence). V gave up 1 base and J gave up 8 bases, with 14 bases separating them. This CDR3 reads CASSQAGQTWGYTF. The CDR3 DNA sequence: TGTGCCAGCAGCCAAGCCGGACAGACCTGGGGCTACACCTTC.

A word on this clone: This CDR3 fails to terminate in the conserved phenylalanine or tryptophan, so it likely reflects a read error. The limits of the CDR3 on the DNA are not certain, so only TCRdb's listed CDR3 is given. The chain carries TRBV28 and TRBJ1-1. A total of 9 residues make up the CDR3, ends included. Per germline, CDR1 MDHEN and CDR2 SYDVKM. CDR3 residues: CASIDLDFT.

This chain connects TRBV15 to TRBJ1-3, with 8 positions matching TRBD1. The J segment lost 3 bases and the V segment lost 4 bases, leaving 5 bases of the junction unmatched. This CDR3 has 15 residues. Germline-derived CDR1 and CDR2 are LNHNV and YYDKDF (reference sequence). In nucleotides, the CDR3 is TGTGCCACCAGCAAGGACAGGGCGAGTGGAAACACCATATATTTT. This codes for CATSKDRASGNTIYF.

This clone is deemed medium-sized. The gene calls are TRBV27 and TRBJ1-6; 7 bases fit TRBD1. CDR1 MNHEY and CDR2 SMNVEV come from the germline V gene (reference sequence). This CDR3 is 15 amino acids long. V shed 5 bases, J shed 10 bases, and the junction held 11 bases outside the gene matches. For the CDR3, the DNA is TGTGCCAGCAGTACGAGGACAGGTGACAACTCACCCCTCCACTTT. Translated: CASSTRTGDNSPLHF.

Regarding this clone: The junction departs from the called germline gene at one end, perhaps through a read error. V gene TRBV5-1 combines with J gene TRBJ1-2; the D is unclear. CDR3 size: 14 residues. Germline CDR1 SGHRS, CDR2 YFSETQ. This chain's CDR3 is CVSSPGHGGYGYTF. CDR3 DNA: TGCGTCAGCAGCCCCGGGCACGGCGGCTATGGCTACACCTTC.

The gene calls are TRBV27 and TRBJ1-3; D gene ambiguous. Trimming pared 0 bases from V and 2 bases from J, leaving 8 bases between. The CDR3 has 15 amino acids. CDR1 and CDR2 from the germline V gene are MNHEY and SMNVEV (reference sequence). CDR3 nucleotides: TGTGCCAGCAGTTTATCGGGGATAGCTGGAAACACCATATATTTT. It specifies CASSLSGIAGNTIYF.

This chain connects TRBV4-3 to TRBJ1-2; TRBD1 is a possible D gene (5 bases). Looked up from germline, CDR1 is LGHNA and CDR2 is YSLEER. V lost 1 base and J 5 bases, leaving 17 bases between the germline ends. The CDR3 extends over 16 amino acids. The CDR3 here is CASSQVWGGGGYGYTF. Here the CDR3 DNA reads TGCGCCAGCAGCCAAGTCTGGGGGGGAGGTGGGTATGGCTACACCTTC.

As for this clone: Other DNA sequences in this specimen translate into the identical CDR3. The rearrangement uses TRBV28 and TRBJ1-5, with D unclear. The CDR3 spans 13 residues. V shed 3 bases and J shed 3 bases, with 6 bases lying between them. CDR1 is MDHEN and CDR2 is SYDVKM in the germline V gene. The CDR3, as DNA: TGTGCCAGCAGTTTTCCCCCCAATCAGCCCCAGCATTTT. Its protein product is CASSFPPNQPQHF.

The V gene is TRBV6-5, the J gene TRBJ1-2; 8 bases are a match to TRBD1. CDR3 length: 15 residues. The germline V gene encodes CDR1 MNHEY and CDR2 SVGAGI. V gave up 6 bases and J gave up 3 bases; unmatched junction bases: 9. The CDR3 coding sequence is TGTGCCAGCAGACCCGGAACAGGGGGAGACTATGGCTACACCTTC. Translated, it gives CASRPGTGGDYGYTF.

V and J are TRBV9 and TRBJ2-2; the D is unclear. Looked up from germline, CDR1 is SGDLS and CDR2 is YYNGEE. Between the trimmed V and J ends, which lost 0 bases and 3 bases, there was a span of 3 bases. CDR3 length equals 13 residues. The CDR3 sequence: CASSVDHTGELFF. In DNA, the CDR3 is TGTGCCAGCAGCGTAGATCACACCGGGGAGCTGTTTTTT.

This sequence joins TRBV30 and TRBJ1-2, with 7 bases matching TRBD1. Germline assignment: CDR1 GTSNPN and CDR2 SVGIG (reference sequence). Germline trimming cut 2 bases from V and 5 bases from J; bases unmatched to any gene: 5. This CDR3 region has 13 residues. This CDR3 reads CAWSLGGGYGYTF. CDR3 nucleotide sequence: TGTGCCTGGAGTTTAGGGGGCGGATATGGCTACACCTTC.

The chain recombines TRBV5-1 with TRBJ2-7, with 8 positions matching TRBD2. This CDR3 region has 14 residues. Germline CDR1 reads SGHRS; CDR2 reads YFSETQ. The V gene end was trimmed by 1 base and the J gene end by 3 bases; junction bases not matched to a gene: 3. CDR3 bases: TGCGCCAGCAGCTTGTACGCGGGGGGCTACGAGCAGTACTTC. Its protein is CASSLYAGGYEQYF. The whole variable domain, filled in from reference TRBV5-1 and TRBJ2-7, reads KAGVTQTPRYLIKTRGQQVTLSCSPISGHRSVSWYQQTPGQGLQFLFEYFSETQRNKGNFPGRFSGRQFSNSRSEMNVSTLELGDSALYLCASSLYAGGYEQYFGPGTRLTVT.

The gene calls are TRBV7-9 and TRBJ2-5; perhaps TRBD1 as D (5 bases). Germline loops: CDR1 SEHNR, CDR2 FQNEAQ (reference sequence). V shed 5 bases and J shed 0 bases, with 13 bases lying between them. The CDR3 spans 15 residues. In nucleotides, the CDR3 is TGTGCCAGCAGCGAGTACAGGCAGTACCAAGAGACCCAGTACTTC. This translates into CASSEYRQYQETQYF.

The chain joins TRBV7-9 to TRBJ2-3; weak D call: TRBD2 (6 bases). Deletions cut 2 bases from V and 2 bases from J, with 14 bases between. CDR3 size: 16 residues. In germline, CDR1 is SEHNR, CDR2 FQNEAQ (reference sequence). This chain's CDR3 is CASSLIVGLPTDTQYF. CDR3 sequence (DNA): TGTGCCAGCAGCTTAATAGTGGGACTTCCCACAGATACGCAGTATTTT.